This T cell receptor beta chain emerged from a study of blood T cells in healthy people across ages (dated by TCRdb to between 2015 and 2016). For context, the study as a whole: In model experiments, roughly one uniquely barcoded TCR beta cDNA molecule per two T cells was captured by template switching. The study measured age-related changes in TCR beta repertoire diversity using deep sequencing normalized with unique cDNA molecular identifiers. The donors were split into four age groups: young (average around 15 years), middle-aged (39), aged (over 55) and long-lived (under 85). The study analyzed two additional independent replicas of 1 million unique cDNA reads from the same blood draw for two donors, one aged 18 to 29 and one aged 80 or older. Donors of different ages were randomly distributed across sequencing lanes to avoid experimental bias. Broad study findings and their caveats: Observed TCR beta diversity correlated strongly with the percentage of naive T cells measured by flow cytometry. Estimates of total diversity from one million sequenced T cells were regarded as lower bounds and underestimates. Because the CMV infection status of the donors was unknown, age-related changes in expanded clonotypes may potentially have been confounded. Observed TCR beta diversity per million T cells fell roughly linearly with age, and a significant reduction was already apparent by age about 38. Compared with the aged group, more naive CD4+ T cells, fewer expanded clones and increased TCR diversity were shown by the long-lived group, suggesting age selection. Because profiling used bulk unsorted PBMCs, naive and antigen-experienced compartments could not be compared conclusively.

In regard to this clonotype: Its specific antigen is unknown. No quality values exist for individual bases; no much larger clone is one base distant.

Receptor amplification or capture employed 5' RACE. Data came from an Illumina HiSeq 2500. A second roughly 7 to 12 cycle PCR used a sample-barcoded 5' primer and a J-beta primer mix. Each TCR beta cDNA molecule received a unique molecular identifier from a template-switch 5' adaptor carrying 12 random nucleotides. Each sample yielded at least 3 million CDR3-containing paired-end reads. First-strand cDNA was synthesized from all RNA with the Mint cDNA synthesis kit, primed by a TRBC-specific oligonucleotide. After uracil-DNA glycosylase treatment, a first 18-cycle PCR used universal primers M1SS and BC2_uni_R on all cDNA. The authors processed their data as follows. For normalization, 1 million high-quality reads, each with a distinct molecular identifier, were randomly selected from each sample. Reads sharing molecular identifiers were discarded rather than binned into consensus sequences. MiTCR, with a Q25 quality threshold and the strictest error-elimination algorithm, was used for CDR3 identification, clonotype clustering and error correction. A nonparametric unseen species model using Euler transformation provided a lower-bound estimate of total TCR beta diversity. Using fastp at Q25 and MiXCR, TCRdb reprocessed the public reads and kept productive beta chains. Rows with one shared CDR3 protein collapse into an entry with the most common genes and DNA. Here the V and J calls rest on TCRdb's processing, not on the authors' analysis. Across this sample there are about 1.7 million distinct CDR3 sequences, with about 28% seen only once. Roughly 8.2% of the sample lies in the top ten.

There are 16 amino acids in the CDR3, from cysteine to phenylalanine inclusive. The only DNA kept is the CDR3, 48 bases in frame from the first base. CDR1 and CDR2, per the germline V gene, are LGHNA and YNFKEQ. V loses 1 base of germline sequence and J loses 4 bases, and the interval between the two ends is 16 bases. Systemically healthy Caucasian individuals from Russia, 35 to 40 in total and aged about 6 to 90 years, were included as donors. Around 10 milliliters of peripheral blood were drawn from each donor into EDTA-treated Vacutainer tubes. Ficoll-Paque density-gradient centrifugation was used to isolate PBMCs, with at least 6.5 million per sample. Trizol reagent was used to extract total RNA from the PBMCs, yielding at least 5 micrograms per sample. Naive CD45RAhigh/CD27high T cell percentages were measured by flow cytometry on a PBMC aliquot from every donor.

Rearrangement joined TRBV4-2 to TRBJ1-2; matching of 6 bases hints at TRBD1 as the D gene. The sample comprised blood. The receptor's source is a woman aged 25 to 45 in good health. CDR3 sequence: CASSQGTGQDLYGYTF. At the DNA level, the sequence is TGTGCCAGCAGCCAAGGGACGGGACAAGACCTCTATGGCTACACCTTC.